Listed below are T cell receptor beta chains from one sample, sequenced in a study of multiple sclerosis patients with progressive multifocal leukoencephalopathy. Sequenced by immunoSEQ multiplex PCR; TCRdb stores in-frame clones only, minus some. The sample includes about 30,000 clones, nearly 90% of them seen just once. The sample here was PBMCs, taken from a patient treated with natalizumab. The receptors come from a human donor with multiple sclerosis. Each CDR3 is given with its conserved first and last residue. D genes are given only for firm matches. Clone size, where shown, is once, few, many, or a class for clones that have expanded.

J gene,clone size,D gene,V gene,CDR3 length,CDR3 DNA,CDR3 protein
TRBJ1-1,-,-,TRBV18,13,TGTGCCAGCTCACCGGACGGGGGCACTGAAGCTTTCTTT,CASSPDGGTEAFF
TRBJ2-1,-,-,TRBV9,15,TGTGCCAGCAGCGTAGATCCCGATCAGGGTTCCATTAAGTTCTTC,CASSVDPDQGSIKFF
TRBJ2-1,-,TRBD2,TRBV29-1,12,TGCAGCGTTGAGAGCGGGGGGGATGAGCAGTTCTTC,CSVESGGDEQFF
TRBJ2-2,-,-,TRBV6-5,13,TGTGCCAGCAGTCCTCGGCCCCGCGGGGAGCTGTTTTTT,CASSPRPRGELFF
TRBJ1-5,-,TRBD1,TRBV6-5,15,TGTGCCAGCAGTCCAGCGGACAGGGCGGGTCAGCCCCAGCATTTT,CASSPADRAGQPQHF
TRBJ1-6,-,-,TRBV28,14,TGTGCCAGCTCCACCGGGGGCTATAATTCACCCCTCCACTTT,CASSTGGYNSPLHF
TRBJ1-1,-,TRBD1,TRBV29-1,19,TGCAGCGCCAAAAACCCCAACCCGGACAGGGGCCCCATGAACACTGAAGCTTTCTTT,CSAKNPNPDRGPMNTEAFF
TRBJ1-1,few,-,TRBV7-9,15,TGTGCCAGCAGCTCCTACGGAGGGGTCGGCACTGAAGCTTTCTTT,CASSSYGGVGTEAFF
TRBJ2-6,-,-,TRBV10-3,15,TGTGCCATCAGTGAAAGTAGGGCCGGGGCCAACGTCCTGACTTTC,CAISESRAGANVLTF
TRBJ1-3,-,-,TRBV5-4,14,TGTGCCAGCAGCTTGGGGAGGTCTGGAAACACCATATATTTT,CASSLGRSGNTIYF
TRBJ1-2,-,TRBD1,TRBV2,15,TGTGCCAGCAGGCCCGAACAGGGGAGTGCAGTTGGCTACACCTTC,CASRPEQGSAVGYTF
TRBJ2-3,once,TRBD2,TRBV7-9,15,TGTGCCAGCGGACGGGGTAGCGGGACCACAGATACGCAGTATTTT,CASGRGSGTTDTQYF
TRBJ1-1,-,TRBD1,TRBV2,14,TGTGCCAGCAGTGAACAGGGGGCGAACACTGAAGCTTTCTTT,CASSEQGANTEAFF
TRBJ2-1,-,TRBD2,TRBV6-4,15,TGTGCCAGCAGTGACTCGACTAGCGGGGGGGCTGAGCAGTTCTTC,CASSDSTSGGAEQFF
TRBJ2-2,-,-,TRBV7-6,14,TGTGCCAGCAGCCGTAGAATAGAGGGCGGGGAGCTGTTTTTT,CASSRRIEGGELFF
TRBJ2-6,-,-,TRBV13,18,TGTGCCAGCAGCTTATCGGAGGGCGGCTACTCTGGGGCCAACGTCCTGACTTTC,CASSLSEGGYSGANVLTF
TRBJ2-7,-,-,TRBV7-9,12,TGTGCCAGCGAGGGACTCCAATACGAGCAGTACTTC,CASEGLQYEQYF
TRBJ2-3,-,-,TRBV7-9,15,TGTGCCAGCAGCTTAGTTCGGGGTCCCACGGATACGCAGTATTTT,CASSLVRGPTDTQYF
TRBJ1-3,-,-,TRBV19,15,TGTGCCAGTAGTATATCACCGGCGGGAGGAAACACCATATATTTT,CASSISPAGGNTIYF
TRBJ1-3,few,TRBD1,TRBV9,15,TGTGCCAGCAGAGGGGACAGGGACTCTGGAAACACCATATATTTT,CASRGDRDSGNTIYF
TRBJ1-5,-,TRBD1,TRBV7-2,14,TGTGCCAGCAGCAAGGGGGCGGCGAATCAGCCCCAGCATTTT,CASSKGAANQPQHF
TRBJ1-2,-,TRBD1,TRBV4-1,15,TGCGCCAGCAGCCAGGCTGGGGACAGCTACCTCGGCTACACCTTC,CASSQAGDSYLGYTF
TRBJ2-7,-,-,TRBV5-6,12,TGTGCCAGCAGCTTGCAGGGCTACGAGCAGTACTTC,CASSLQGYEQYF
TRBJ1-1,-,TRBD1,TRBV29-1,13,TGCAGCGGGTCCGGGACAGGGGGTACTGAAGCTTTCTTT,CSGSGTGGTEAFF
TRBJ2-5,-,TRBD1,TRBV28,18,TGTGCCAGCAGTTTGCCTGCAGGGCGGGACAGGATCCAAGAGACCCAGTACTTC,CASSLPAGRDRIQETQYF
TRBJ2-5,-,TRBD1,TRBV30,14,TGTGCCTGGACCTCCGGGACAGGGGAAGAGACCCAGTACTTC,CAWTSGTGEETQYF
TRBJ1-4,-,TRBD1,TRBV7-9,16,TGTGCCAGCAGCTTACGGAAGACAGGGGATAATGAAGAACTGTTTTTT,CASSLRKTGDNEELFF
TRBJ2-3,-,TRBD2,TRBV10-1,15,TGCGCCAGCAGTGCATCTAGCGGGGCCATGGATACGCAGTATTTT,CASSASSGAMDTQYF
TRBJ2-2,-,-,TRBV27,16,TGTGCCAGCAGTTTCGGGTCGGGAGCGAACACCGGGGAGCTGTTTTTT,CASSFGSGANTGELFF
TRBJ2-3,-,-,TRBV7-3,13,TGTGCCAGCAGCCTTGTGAGCACAGATACGCAGTATTTT,CASSLVSTDTQYF
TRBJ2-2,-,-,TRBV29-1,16,TGCAGCGTTGAATTAACTGGGAAGGCTGGGACCGGGGAGCTGTTTTTT,CSVELTGKAGTGELFF
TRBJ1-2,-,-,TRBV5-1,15,TGCGCCAGCAGCTTGGCACGTGGGGCTGTAAATGGCTACACCTTC,CASSLARGAVNGYTF
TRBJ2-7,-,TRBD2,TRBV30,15,TGTGCCTGGAGGGTGGGGGGGTTTGAATCCTACGAGCAGTACTTC,CAWRVGGFESYEQYF
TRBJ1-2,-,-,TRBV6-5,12,TGTGCCAGCAGCCCGGTCGGGGGCGGCTACACCTTC,CASSPVGGGYTF
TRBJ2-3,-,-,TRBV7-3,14,TGTGCCAGCAGCTTATCGGACGGAACAGATACGCAGTATTTT,CASSLSDGTDTQYF
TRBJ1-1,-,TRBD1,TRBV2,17,TGTGCCAGCAGTGAAGCGAACAGGGGGCAAGGGAACACTGAAGCTTTCTTT,CASSEANRGQGNTEAFF
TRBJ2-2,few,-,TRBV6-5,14,TGTGCCAGCTTGACGGAGGCGAACACCGGGGAGCTGTTTTTT,CASLTEANTGELFF
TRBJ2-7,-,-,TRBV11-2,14,TGTGCCAGCAGGCGACCGGGACACCACTACGAGCAGTACTTC,CASRRPGHHYEQYF
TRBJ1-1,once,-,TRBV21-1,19,TGTGCCAGCAGCGACCCAGGAGGGGGGGACAGGGGCCCGAACACTGAAGCTTTCTTT,CASSDPGGGDRGPNTEAFF
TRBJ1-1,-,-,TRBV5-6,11,TGTGCCAGCAGCTTGGCCACTGAAGCTTTCTTT,CASSLATEAFF
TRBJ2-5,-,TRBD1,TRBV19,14,TGTGCCAGTAGTTGGACAGGGGGCTTGGAGACCCAGTACTTC,CASSWTGGLETQYF
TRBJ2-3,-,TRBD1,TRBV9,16,TGTGCCAGCAGCGCAGCAGGGGGCTCTAGCACAGATACGCAGTATTTT,CASSAAGGSSTDTQYF
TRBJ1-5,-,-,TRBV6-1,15,TGTGCCAGCAGTGAAGCTACAGGGCGATATCAGCCCCAGCATTTT,CASSEATGRYQPQHF
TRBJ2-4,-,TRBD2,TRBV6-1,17,TGTGCCAGCAGTGTTCGGACTAGCGGGATAGCCAAAAACATTCAGTACTTC,CASSVRTSGIAKNIQYF
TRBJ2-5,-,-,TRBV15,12,TGTGCCACCAGCAGAGCTAAAGAGACCCAGTACTTC,CATSRAKETQYF
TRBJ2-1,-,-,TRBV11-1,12,TGTGCCAGCAGCCCCACTGACAATGAGCAGTTCTTC,CASSPTDNEQFF
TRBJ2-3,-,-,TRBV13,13,TGTGCCAGCAGCCCCCGGGCCCCAGATACGCAGTATTTT,CASSPRAPDTQYF
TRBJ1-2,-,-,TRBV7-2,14,TGTGCCAGCAGCTTAGGAGCAGGGGCGCGTGGCTACACCTTC,CASSLGAGARGYTF
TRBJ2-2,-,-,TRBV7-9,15,TGTGCCAGCAGCCTAAGCCAGGGCGACACCGGGGAGCTGTTTTTT,CASSLSQGDTGELFF
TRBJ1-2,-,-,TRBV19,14,TGTGCCAGTAGTCGACCCGACAACAAGTATGGCTACACCTTC,CASSRPDNKYGYTF
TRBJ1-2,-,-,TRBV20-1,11,TGCAGTGCTAGCGGGAGCCGAGGCTACACCTTC,CSASGSRGYTF
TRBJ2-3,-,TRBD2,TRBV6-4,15,TGTGCCAGCAGCCCTACTAGCGCCGGCGCAGATACGCAGTATTTT,CASSPTSAGADTQYF
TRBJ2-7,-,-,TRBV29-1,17,TGCAGCGTTGAAGATTGGGGGAGCCCAGGAGCTTCCTACGAGCAGTACTTC,CSVEDWGSPGASYEQYF